This T cell receptor (beta chain) is from a study of cytomegalovirus exposure and HLA in healthy donors. Vbeta (60) and Jbeta (13) primers were used in the PCR. TCRdb keeps only in-frame clones here, not all; method: immunoSEQ multiplex PCR. This sample carries roughly 290,000 clones, about 87% of them seen once, and the ten largest clones take 2% to 3%. Regarding the study as a whole: In an earlier analysis, most TCR beta V segments were productive about 90% or about 30% of the time. Some highly shared sequence variants likely arose as a pipeline artifact.

The V gene's germline CDR1 is GTSNPN and CDR2 SVGIG (reference sequence). The CDR3 contains 13 residues. V lost 4 bases, J lost 2 bases, and 1 base stayed unmatched. Of note for this clone: The antigen is undetermined.

The receptor was derived from a woman between 18 and 29 years old in good health and CMV-seronegative. Sequenced sample: PBMCs. The chain uses TRBV30 and TRBJ1-5, with 8 bases identical to TRBD1. The CDR3 is CAWTGGGNQPQHF. In DNA, the CDR3 is TGTGCCTGGACAGGGGGCGGCAATCAGCCCCAGCATTTT.